Shown below are 32 T cell receptor beta chains from a single sample sequenced in a study of blood T cells in healthy people across ages. Using a J-beta primer mix together with a sample-barcoded 5' primer, a second PCR was run for roughly 6 to 12 cycles. TCRdb re-called the 5' RACE reads with MiXCR, one entry per CDR3 protein. The data contain 1.5 million to 2 million distinct CDR3 sequences, around half of them singletons. The sequenced material came from blood. The receptors were sampled from a woman between 35 and 50 years old in good health.

This clonotype occurred a few times. CDR3 bases: TGCAGTGCTAGAATTGTGCAGGGAAGCAATCAGCCCCAGCATTTT. As protein: CSARIVQGSNQPQHF. This chain links TRBV20-1 with TRBJ1-5, with a weak D call TRBD1 (5 bases). CDR3 size: 15 residues. Trimming shortened V by 2 bases and J by 1 base, and 12 bases separated the two germline ends. Germline lookup yields CDR1 DFQATT and CDR2 SNEGSKA (reference sequence).

This clonotype was counted between two and nine times. This chain links TRBV29-1 with TRBJ1-2; D perhaps matches TRBD1 (5 bases). Germline lookup yields CDR1 SQVTM and CDR2 ANQGSEA. The length of the CDR3 is 14 residues. V was clipped by 2 bases and J by 1 base, with 11 bases between them. The CDR3 DNA is TGCAGCGTTGAACGGGGACTCAATAACTATGGCTACACCTTC. Its translation: CSVERGLNNYGYTF.

This CDR3 is CASSSRGGREDIQYF. The CDR3 coding sequence is TGTGCCAGCAGCAGCCGGGGGGGTCGTGAGGACATTCAGTACTTC. The J gene is TRBJ2-4, the V gene TRBV6-5; TRBD2 matches 8 bases. Germline lookup yields CDR1 MNHEY and CDR2 SVGAGI. The J segment lost 8 bases and the V segment lost 6 bases, leaving 12 bases of the junction unmatched. This CDR3 has 15 residues.

This chain uses TRBV12-3 or TRBV12-4 with TRBJ1-2; weak D call: TRBD1 (5 bases). V gave up 6 bases and J gave up 3 bases, with 11 bases separating them. The CDR3 length is 13 residues. Written as DNA, the CDR3 is TGTGCCAGCAGGGGGGATACTGACTATGGCTACACCTTC. Residues: CASRGDTDYGYTF.

The gene calls are TRBV3-1 and TRBJ2-3; 15 bases line up with TRBD2. V trimming: 2 bases; J trimming: 2 bases; junction bases outside the gene matches: 8. This CDR3 is 19 amino acids long. Per germline, CDR1 LGHDT and CDR2 YNNKEL (reference sequence). The CDR3 spells CASSQRGLAGGPHTDTQYF. Written as DNA, the CDR3 is TGTGCCAGCAGCCAAAGGGGACTAGCGGGGGGTCCACACACAGATACGCAGTATTTT.

Notes on this clonotype: A much larger clonotype is one base distant, so this may be a read error. The V gene is TRBV4-3, the J gene TRBJ2-5, with 12 bases identical to TRBD2. Germline CDR1 reads LGHNA; CDR2 reads YSLEER. V was clipped by 0 bases and J by 6 bases; unmatched bases: 8. The CDR3 length is 17 residues. The CDR3 spells CASSQDWGLAGGKTQYF. CDR3 in DNA: TGCGCCAGCAGCCAAGATTGGGGACTAGCGGGCGGGAAGACCCAGTACTTC.

The chain carries TRBV27 and TRBJ1-4; possibly TRBD1 for D (5 bases). The V end was cut by 5 bases, the J end by 8 bases, with 15 bases between. CDR1 is MNHEY, CDR2 SMNVEV, per germline (reference sequence). There are 14 residues in the CDR3. CDR3 amino acids: CASSNPGTAEKLFF. The CDR3 coding sequence is TGTGCCAGCAGTAACCCCGGGACGGCCGAAAAACTGTTTTTT. Drawing the rest from reference TRBV27 and TRBJ1-4, the complete variable domain is EAQVTQNPRYLITVTGKKLTVTCSQNMNHEYMSWYRQDPGLGLRQIYYSMNVEVTDKGDVPEGYKVSRKEKRNFPLILESPSPNQTSLYFCASSNPGTAEKLFFGSGTQLSVL.

V and J are TRBV7-2 and TRBJ2-3; 10 positions agree with TRBD1. This CDR3 has 18 amino acids. Unmatched junction bases numbered 7, after V lost 0 bases and J lost 1 base. Germline CDR1 reads SGHTA; CDR2 reads FQGNSA. The DNA of the CDR3 is TGTGCCAGCAGCTTAGCTATTCGAGGGACAGGGGGCACAGATACGCAGTATTTT. Translated: CASSLAIRGTGGTDTQYF.

The chain uses TRBV12-3 or TRBV12-4 and TRBJ2-7; 11 positions match TRBD2. V trimming: 4 bases; J trimming: 2 bases; junction bases outside the gene matches: 4. This CDR3 has 15 residues. The CDR3 DNA sequence: TGTGCCAGCAGTTCCGGGACTAGCGGACCCTACGAGCAGTACTTC. It codes for CASSSGTSGPYEQYF.

This clonotype was observed a handful of times. The gene calls are TRBV20-1 and TRBJ2-5, with 9 bases that match TRBD2. The CDR3 spans 17 residues. The V segment lost 4 bases and the J segment 3 bases; nucleotides outside the gene matches: 15. Germline V lookup: CDR1 DFQATT, CDR2 SNEGSKA (reference sequence). This CDR3 reads CSAILLVRGGSKETQYF. The CDR3 nucleotides read TGCAGTGCTATCCTCCTCGTGCGGGGGGGGTCGAAAGAGACCCAGTACTTC.

This CDR3 is CASSDDQNYEQYF. The DNA of the CDR3 is TGCGCCAGCAGTGATGACCAAAACTACGAGCAGTACTTC. The V gene is TRBV10-2, the J gene TRBJ2-7; D ambiguous. The CDR3 has 13 residues. Germline V gene data show CDR1 as WSHSY and CDR2 as SAAADI. V was cut by 3 bases and J by 3 bases, with 9 bases left in between.

This chain joins TRBV20-1 and TRBJ1-5, with 8 positions matching TRBD1. The CDR3 loop spans 13 amino acids. V trimming: 5 bases; J trimming: 6 bases; junction bases outside the gene matches: 6. Germline V CDR1 and CDR2: DFQATT, SNEGSKA (reference sequence). The CDR3 DNA is TGCAGTGCTGCTACAGGGGGAGGTCAGCCCCAGCATTTT. Encoded protein: CSAATGGGQPQHF.

The chain has TRBV4-1 and TRBJ2-3, with 11 bases lining up with TRBD2. The CDR3 totals 18 residues. The V segment lost 0 bases and the J segment 2 bases; nucleotides outside the gene matches: 7. Germline values: CDR1 MGHRA, CDR2 YSYEKL. DNA of the CDR3: TGCGCCAGCAGCCAAGATTCGGCTAGCGGGGGGCACACAGATACGCAGTATTTT. It encodes CASSQDSASGGHTDTQYF.

The chain has TRBV2 and TRBJ1-2; a weak D match, TRBD1 (5 bases). Germline V gene sequence: CDR1 SNHLY, CDR2 FYNNEI. CDR3 length equals 14 residues. Trimming left V 6 bases short and J 0 bases short, with 11 bases between. CDR3 coding DNA: TGTGCCAGCAGCGCTGACAGATCTAACTATGGCTACACCTTC. Its protein product is CASSADRSNYGYTF.

This clonotype appeared a few times. This chain joins TRBV20-1 and TRBJ1-6; no definite D call. The CDR3 is made up of 13 amino acids. CDR1 is DFQATT and CDR2 is SNEGSKA in the germline V gene (reference sequence). The V gene lost 6 bases and the J gene lost 10 bases, with 16 bases spanning the gap. The CDR3 is CSALHVQLSPLHF. The CDR3 nucleotides read TGCAGTGCCCTCCACGTTCAACTGTCACCCCTCCACTTT.

This clonotype was detected ten times or more. This chain connects TRBV28 to TRBJ2-5; D not certain. Per the germline V gene, CDR1 is MDHEN and CDR2 is SYDVKM. Trimming stripped 6 bases from V and 0 bases from J, with 14 bases between. The length of the CDR3 is 15 residues. The CDR3 DNA reads as TGTGCCAGCAGCTTAGGTGGCGGTGACCAAGAGACCCAGTACTTC. Translating gives CASSLGGGDQETQYF.

The chain combines TRBV20-1 with TRBJ2-1, with D possibly matching TRBD2 (5 bases). V was shortened by 5 bases and J by 8 bases, with 19 bases between the two germline ends. The V gene's germline CDR1 is DFQATT and CDR2 SNEGSKA (reference sequence). The CDR3 totals 14 residues. CDR3 residues: CSAPGIPTGDEQFF. The CDR3 coding sequence is TGCAGTGCTCCCGGGATCCCCACTGGGGATGAGCAGTTCTTC.

The sample holds a few counts of this clonotype. V is TRBV29-1 and J is TRBJ2-1; 8 bases match TRBD2. This CDR3 comprises 13 residues. CDR1 and CDR2 (germline): SQVTM, ANQGSEA. J lost 8 bases, V lost 4 bases, and 7 bases had no gene match. The CDR3 coding sequence is TGCAGCGTTGCTGCGGGGGGTGTACATGAGCAGTTCTTC. Its translation: CSVAAGGVHEQFF.

This clonotype was observed a few times. This chain connects TRBV2 to TRBJ1-2, with 10 nucleotides matching TRBD1. The V gene's germline CDR1 is SNHLY and CDR2 FYNNEI. The CDR3 is 13 amino acids. Trimming cost V 6 bases and J 6 bases; bases outside gene matches: 4. CDR3 DNA sequence: TGTGCCAGCAGCCGGGACAGGGGCGATGGCTACACCTTC. Protein: CASSRDRGDGYTF.

This clonotype was detected only once. The rearrangement uses TRBV4-3 and TRBJ2-5; perhaps D is TRBD1 or TRBD2 (5 bases each). The length of the CDR3 is 17 residues. The germline CDR1 and CDR2 sequences are LGHNA and YSLEER. With 1 base removed from V and 11 bases from J, the gap between germline ends came to 26 bases. The DNA for the CDR3 is TGCGCCAGCAGCCAAGGCTTTGGGGACGCAAGATACAATGAGCAGTACTTC. Translated, it gives CASSQGFGDARYNEQYF.

This clonotype showed up just a few times. Here the CDR3 reads CASSLYRGGEGSHEQFF. The CDR3 region has the DNA TGTGCCAGCAGCTTGTATCGGGGCGGAGAGGGTTCACATGAGCAGTTCTTC. V gene TRBV7-9 combines with J gene TRBJ2-1, with D perhaps TRBD1 or TRBD2 (5 bases each). The CDR3 has 17 residues. From germline, CDR1 is SEHNR and CDR2 FQNEAQ (reference sequence). V lost 3 bases and J 8 bases, leaving 23 bases between the germline ends.

The chain has TRBV24-1 and TRBJ2-2; TRBD1 agrees at 11 bases. Per the germline V gene, CDR1 is KGHDR and CDR2 is SFDVKD. The CDR3 runs to 16 residues. V dropped 2 bases and J dropped 2; count of bases not matched to a gene: 0. This chain's CDR3 is CATSDWTGGNTGELFF. In nucleotides, the CDR3 is TGTGCCACCAGTGATTGGACAGGGGGCAACACCGGGGAGCTGTTTTTT.

V gene TRBV4-1 combines with J gene TRBJ1-2; D uncertain. Trimming removed 1 base from V and 8 bases from J, with 14 bases in between. From germline, CDR1 is MGHRA and CDR2 YSYEKL. The CDR3 consists of 14 residues. Here the CDR3 reads CASSQALNTEGYTF. CDR3 nucleotide sequence: TGCGCCAGCAGCCAAGCCCTCAACACCGAGGGCTACACCTTC.

The CDR3 here is CASSQAPGGEQYF. CDR3 bases: TGTGCCAGCAGCCAAGCTCCCGGGGGGGAGCAGTACTTC. The chain combines TRBV3-1 with TRBJ2-7; 7 bases map to TRBD2. Germline lookup yields CDR1 LGHDT and CDR2 YNNKEL (reference sequence). The CDR3 extends over 13 amino acids. After removal of 1 base from V and 7 bases from J, the junction contained 4 bases not matched to a gene.

In the case of this clonotype: One end of the junction does not line up with germline, which may come from a read error. The chain combines TRBV4-2 with TRBJ1-2; D is uncertain. From germline, CDR1 is LGHNA and CDR2 YNFKEQ. The length of the CDR3 is 11 residues. CDR3 protein: CASNQDSGYTF. CDR3 sequence (DNA): TGTGCCAGCAACCAAGATAGTGGCTACACCTTC.

This sequence joins TRBV9 and TRBJ2-3, with D tentatively TRBD2 (7 bases). Germline CDR1 SGDLS, CDR2 YYNGEE. V was trimmed by 9 bases and J by 2 bases, leaving 19 bases between them. The CDR3 is 15 amino acids. As DNA, the CDR3 is TGTGCCACCGCCCCGAGGGGGGGAGCCACAGATACGCAGTATTTT. Its translation is CATAPRGGATDTQYF.

This chain uses TRBV5-1 with TRBJ2-1, with 8 nucleotides matching TRBD2. Germline V gene data show CDR1 as SGHRS and CDR2 as YFSETQ. The CDR3 extends over 13 amino acids. V lost 4 bases and J lost 5; bases outside the gene matches: 2. The CDR3 loop is CASSREGHNEQFF. CDR3 nucleotides: TGCGCCAGCAGCCGGGAGGGCCACAATGAGCAGTTCTTC.

This chain uses TRBV7-9 with TRBJ2-1, with TRBD2 matching over 9 bases. The germline gives CDR1 SEHNR, CDR2 FQNEAQ (reference sequence). J was trimmed by 9 bases and V by 0 bases; bases with no gene match: 12. The CDR3 has 17 residues. CDR3 sequence: CASSLASLAGGPGEQFF. The DNA for the CDR3 is TGTGCCAGCAGCTTAGCGAGCCTGGCGGGGGGGCCTGGTGAGCAGTTCTTC. Combining the CDR3 with reference TRBV7-9 and TRBJ2-1 gives the whole variable domain DTGVSQNPRHKITKRGQNVTFRCDPISEHNRLYWYRQTLGQGPEFLTYFQNEAQLEKSRLLSDRFSAERPKGSFSTLEIQRTEQGDSAMYLCASSLASLAGGPGEQFFGPGTRLTVL.

This clonotype was seen a handful of times. The J gene is TRBJ2-5, the V gene TRBV29-1, with D unclear. Trimming cost V 8 bases and J 0 bases, with 13 bases left between them. The CDR3 is 13 residues long. The germline CDR1 and CDR2 sequences are SQVTM and ANQGSEA. The CDR3 DNA reads as TGCAGCTCAAACCGGCGGAACCAAGAGACCCAGTACTTC. Protein: CSSNRRNQETQYF.

This chain connects TRBV24-1 to TRBJ2-5; D unclear. The DNA end lines up better with TRBJ2-7; the J call may be wrong. The CDR3 consists of 14 residues. Germline V gene sequence: CDR1 KGHDR, CDR2 SFDVKD. The CDR3 DNA follows: TGTGCCACCAGTGCATCTCCAGACGGAAACGAGCAGTACTTC. Translating it yields CATSASPDGNEQYF.

The chain recombines TRBV29-1 with TRBJ1-5; 10 bases are a match to TRBD1. Per the germline V gene, CDR1 is SQVTM and CDR2 is ANQGSEA. This CDR3 is built from 14 residues. V lost 7 bases to trimming and J lost 3 bases; unmatched junction nucleotides: 6. This CDR3 is CSASGQGDNQPQHF. Written as DNA, the CDR3 is TGCAGCGCTTCCGGACAGGGGGACAATCAGCCCCAGCATTTT.

The gene calls are TRBV7-2 and TRBJ2-1; D might be TRBD1 or TRBD2, each matching 7 bases. The germline V and J ends were trimmed by 11 bases and 7 bases, with 18 bases remaining between them. The CDR3 length is 13 residues. CDR1 and CDR2 (germline): SGHTA, FQGNSA. The CDR3 loop is CAAGGGVRNEQFF. The CDR3 coding sequence is TGTGCCGCAGGGGGGGGCGTGCGGAATGAGCAGTTCTTC.